This record covers a single TCR beta chain. This entry comes from a study of T cell changes during pregnancy in multiple sclerosis. Assay: immunoSEQ multiplex PCR; the TCRdb copy retains only in-frame clones and omits some. In the table there are 55,000 to 85,000 clones, more than 80% of which are singletons. Trimming stripped 3 bases from V and 6 bases from J, with 8 bases between. CDR1 is MDHEN, CDR2 SYDVKM, per germline. This CDR3 region has 13 residues. The rearrangement joins TRBV28 to TRBJ1-4; the D is unclear. This material consisted of peripheral blood, taken in the third trimester of pregnancy. This receptor was identified in a female donor with multiple sclerosis, enrolled in a pregnancy study. The CDR3 loop reads CASSLSTHEKLFF. CDR3 nucleotides: TGTGCCAGCAGTTTGAGCACCCATGAAAAACTGTTTTTT. Complete variable domain (other parts from reference TRBV28 and TRBJ1-4): DVKVTQSSRYLVKRTGEKVFLECVQDMDHENMFWYRQDPGLGLRLIYFSYDVKMKEKGDIPEGYSVSREKKERFSLILESASTNQTSMYLCASSLSTHEKLFFGSGTQLSVL.